Sequencing of this T cell receptor (beta chain) was carried out in a study of T-cell reconstitution after alpha-beta-depleted transplantation in children. Study findings and constraints: Recipient T cells and thymic progenitors that survived gave rise to the high TCRbeta diversity observed at day 60 in some patients. Counts and diversity of T cells one year after transplant came mostly from newly produced T cells.

The germline V gene has CDR1 SGDLS and CDR2 YYNGEE. The length of the CDR3 is 17 residues. J was trimmed by 2 bases and V by 3 bases; bases with no gene match: 11. Turning to this clonotype: Its cognate antigen is unknown.

Researchers prepared the TCRbeta library using unique molecular identifiers, the study reports. TCRdb ran MiXCR on the PCR reads and lists one entry per CDR3 protein. This table holds just over 950,000 distinct CDR3 sequences, about 29% found once. The receptor was isolated from a boy less than two years old who had a stem cell transplant for SCID, so the T cells may come from the graft donor. The rearrangement links TRBV9 to TRBJ2-3; 8 bases align to TRBD2. This sample comprised PBMCs, mostly from graft donor cells, obtained 360 days after TCRalphabeta/CD19-depleted stem cell transplant. The CDR3 loop reads CASSERGTSGYTDTQYF. CDR3 DNA: TGTGCCAGCAGCGAGAGGGGCACTAGCGGATACACAGATACGCAGTATTTT.